What follows are 17 T cell receptor beta chains derived from one specimen sequenced in a study of CD8 T cells in Susac syndrome. cDNA came from roughly 0.53 to 1 ug RNA primed by random hexamers. Via MiXCR, TCRdb re-called the immunoSEQ multiplex PCR reads, giving one row per CDR3 protein. The profile shows about 52,000 distinct CDR3 sequences, 93% of them singletons. The sequenced sample was CD8+ T cells from PBMCs. These receptors originate from a human donor with multiple sclerosis.

This chain uses TRBV6-2 or TRBV6-3 with TRBJ2-1, with 9 bases that match TRBD2. Germline V gene lookup returns CDR1 MNHEY and CDR2 SVGEGT. The CDR3 totals 15 residues. Losses at the gene ends were 0 bases for V and 7 bases for J; bases not matched to a gene: 4. CDR3 coding DNA: TGTGCCAGCAGTTACTCGACTCTAGCGGGGAATGAGCAGTTCTTC. It yields the protein CASSYSTLAGNEQFF.

The chain uses TRBV7-9 and TRBJ1-4; 9 positions match TRBD1. The V and J ends lost 10 bases and 7 bases, in that order; junction bases with no gene match: 4. The germline gives CDR1 SEHNR, CDR2 FQNEAQ (reference sequence). The CDR3 consists of 12 residues. The CDR3 nucleotides read TGTGCCACCAGGGGACAGGGTGAAAAACTGTTTTTT. Encoded protein: CATRGQGEKLFF.

The chain recombines TRBV2 with TRBJ2-7; 7 bases match TRBD2. V was pared by 8 bases and J by 4 bases, with 5 bases of the junction left unmatched. This CDR3 is built from 12 residues. Looked up from germline, CDR1 is SNHLY and CDR2 is FYNNEI. The CDR3 nucleotides read TGTGCCAGCGTACTAGCGAAGTACGAGCAGTACTTC. It codes for CASVLAKYEQYF.

The V call is TRBV19, the J call TRBJ1-1; D not certain. V lost 3 bases and J lost 4, with 9 bases in between. CDR1 is LNHDA, CDR2 SQIVND, per germline (reference sequence). There are 13 residues in the CDR3. CDR3 loop: CASSIWGATEAFF. The CDR3 bases are TGTGCCAGTAGTATCTGGGGAGCCACTGAAGCTTTCTTT.

The chain is built from TRBV27 and TRBJ2-3; D unresolved. Trimming pared 6 bases from V and 6 bases from J, leaving 13 bases between. Germline CDR1 is MNHEY and CDR2 is SMNVEV (reference sequence). The CDR3 has 13 residues. The CDR3 loop is CASSLLVEDTQYF. CDR3 DNA sequence: TGTGCCAGCAGCCTGTTAGTGGAGGATACGCAGTATTTT.

The chain couples TRBV30 to TRBJ1-1; D remains ambiguous. The CDR3 spans 11 residues. Germline-derived CDR1 and CDR2 are GTSNPN and SVGIG (reference sequence). Trimming removed 0 bases from V and 8 bases from J, with 7 bases in between. The CDR3 sequence: CAWSVGWEAFF. The CDR3, as DNA: TGTGCCTGGAGTGTTGGTTGGGAAGCTTTCTTT.

This chain connects TRBV6-2 or TRBV6-3 to TRBJ1-1, with a weak D call TRBD1 (5 bases). V was clipped by 5 bases and J by 4 bases, with 11 bases between them. There are 13 residues in the CDR3. Germline-derived CDR1 and CDR2 are MNHEY and SVGEGT. CDR3 in DNA: TGTGCCAGCAGTCTGGGACTCAGCACTGAAGCTTTCTTT. Protein sequence: CASSLGLSTEAFF.

The chain employs TRBV12-3 or TRBV12-4 and TRBJ1-2; no clear D gene. The CDR3 length is 13 residues. V dropped 8 bases and J dropped 0 bases, with 10 bases sitting between them. The CDR3 DNA reads TGTGCCAGCTCTCCCGGCCCTAACTATGGCTACACCTTC. As protein: CASSPGPNYGYTF.

V usage is TRBV5-1 and J usage is TRBJ2-7, with a tentative D call TRBD2 (6 bases). The CDR3 consists of 15 residues. CDR1 is SGHRS and CDR2 is YFSETQ in the germline V gene. Trimming removed 0 bases from V and 0 bases from J, with 10 bases in between. For the CDR3, the DNA is TGCGCCAGCAGCTTGGGTTTGGGGGGCTCCTACGAGCAGTACTTC. Its protein is CASSLGLGGSYEQYF.

This chain uses TRBV28 with TRBJ1-3; D gene uncertain. Germline V gene data show CDR1 as MDHEN and CDR2 as SYDVKM. This CDR3 is built from 15 residues. V lost 6 bases to trimming and J lost 1 base, with 13 bases between them. DNA for the CDR3: TGTGCCAGCAGCCCCCCCCCACCATCTGGAAACACCATATATTTT. It encodes CASSPPPPSGNTIYF. Filled out from reference TRBV28 and TRBJ1-3, the complete variable domain reads DVKVTQSSRYLVKRTGEKVFLECVQDMDHENMFWYRQDPGLGLRLIYFSYDVKMKEKGDIPEGYSVSREKKERFSLILESASTNQTSMYLCASSPPPPSGNTIYFGEGSWLTVV.

This chain links TRBV28 with TRBJ1-1; the D gene is possibly TRBD1 (6 bases). The germline gives CDR1 MDHEN, CDR2 SYDVKM. V was clipped by 8 bases and J by 3 bases, with 10 bases between them. There are 12 residues in the CDR3. The CDR3 DNA reads TGTGCCAGCGGGGGGGCGTACACTGAAGCTTTCTTT. Translated, it gives CASGGAYTEAFF. The complete variable domain, with remaining parts taken from reference TRBV28 and TRBJ1-1, reads DVKVTQSSRYLVKRTGEKVFLECVQDMDHENMFWYRQDPGLGLRLIYFSYDVKMKEKGDIPEGYSVSREKKERFSLILESASTNQTSMYLCASGGAYTEAFFGQGTRLTVV.

This clonotype was recorded a few times. V gene TRBV27 combines with J gene TRBJ1-1; D uncertain. CDR3 size: 12 residues. Germline CDR1 and CDR2: MNHEY and SMNVEV (reference sequence). V was shortened by 5 bases and J by 2 bases, with 6 bases between the two germline ends. CDR3 DNA: TGTGCCAGCAGTCTACCTAACACTGAAGCTTTCTTT. It codes for CASSLPNTEAFF.

V gene TRBV7-3 combines with J gene TRBJ2-1; perhaps TRBD1 as D (5 bases). V lost 3 bases and J 10 bases, leaving 10 bases between the germline ends. The CDR3 contains 12 residues. The germline gives CDR1 SGHTA, CDR2 FQGTGA. The CDR3 sequence: CASSFDSGEQFF. CDR3 in DNA: TGTGCCAGCAGCTTCGACAGTGGGGAGCAGTTCTTC.

This clonotype was counted a few times. This sequence joins TRBV5-4 and TRBJ2-7, with D hard to call. CDR1 is SGHNT and CDR2 is YYREEE in the germline V gene (reference sequence). V was pared by 0 bases and J by 2 bases, with 9 bases between. CDR3 length: 14 amino acids. The CDR3 coding sequence is TGTGCCAGCAGCTTGGAGTCGACTGCCTACGAGCAGTACTTC. It specifies CASSLESTAYEQYF.

The chain couples TRBV7-9 to TRBJ1-1; TRBD1 matches at 9 bases. V was clipped by 8 bases and J by 1 base; unmatched bases: 14. The CDR3 loop spans 17 amino acids. Looked up from germline, CDR1 is SEHNR and CDR2 is FQNEAQ (reference sequence). The CDR3 here is CASERGQGFRGNTEAFF. The CDR3 bases are TGTGCCAGCGAACGGGGACAGGGCTTTCGCGGGAACACTGAAGCTTTCTTT.

The genes are TRBV7-2 and TRBJ1-1, with 12 bases identical to TRBD1. Germline lookup yields CDR1 SGHTA and CDR2 FQGNSA. Trimming took 4 bases from V and 6 from J; bases not matched to a gene: 3. The CDR3 runs to 14 residues. In nucleotides, the CDR3 is TGTGCCAGCAGCTCGGGACAGGGGGCTTCTGAAGCTTTCTTT. Translated, it gives CASSSGQGASEAFF.

The rearrangement links TRBV11-2 to TRBJ1-2; 7 bases line up with TRBD1. The CDR3 has 12 residues. Trimming cost V 4 bases and J 6 bases; bases outside gene matches: 2. The germline CDR1 and CDR2 sequences are SGHAT and FQNNGV. CDR3 residues: CASSSGGDGYTF. CDR3 in DNA: TGTGCCAGCAGCTCAGGGGGGGATGGCTACACCTTC.